Following are 17 T cell receptor beta chains from one sample sequenced in a study of beta chain features in type 1 diabetes. No antigen has been identified for these receptors. Every isolated RNA sample was fully reverse transcribed, so sequencing captured expressed TCRB transcripts. Libraries were prepared by immunoSEQ multiplex PCR; TCRdb keeps only in-frame clonotypes and omits some of them. The table includes about 47,000 clones, 35% to 55% detected once. Study conclusions and caveats: In every one of the four CD4+ subsets, TCRB CDR3s were moderately but significantly shorter in Type 1 diabetes patients.

Sequencing used stem cell memory CD4+ T cells from blood. The receptors derive from a young man with type 1 diabetes.

The chain employs TRBV7-9 and TRBJ2-7; perhaps TRBD2 as D (5 bases). Germline V gives CDR1 SEHNR, CDR2 FQNEAQ (reference sequence). Between the trimmed V and J ends, which lost 5 bases and 1 base, there was a span of 12 bases. The CDR3 contains 14 residues. Here the CDR3 reads CASSPWTGSYEQYF. The CDR3 DNA sequence: TGTGCCAGCAGCCCTTGGACGGGGTCCTACGAGCAGTACTTC.

The CDR3 here is CASSLGISPLEQYF. CDR3 sequence (DNA): TGTGCCAGCAGCTTAGGAATTAGTCCTCTCGAGCAGTACTTC. The rearrangement uses TRBV7-2 and TRBJ2-7; D ambiguous. V was shortened by 1 base and J by 6 bases, with 13 bases between the two germline ends. The CDR3 is 14 residues long. Germline V gene lookup returns CDR1 SGHTA and CDR2 FQGNSA.

This clone was recorded a few times. The V and J genes are TRBV30 and TRBJ2-1; TRBD2 matches 7 bases. CDR1 GTSNPN and CDR2 SVGIG come from the germline V gene (reference sequence). With V trimmed by 4 bases and J by 8 bases, 11 bases remained unmatched. The length of the CDR3 is 14 residues. The CDR3 region has the DNA TGTGCCTGGATCTCCAAGGGAGGGCCCTATGAGCAGTTCTTC. This sequence encodes CAWISKGGPYEQFF.

The V gene is TRBV11-2, the J gene TRBJ2-7; the match to TRBD1 covers 10 bases. Looked up from germline, CDR1 is SGHAT and CDR2 is FQNNGV. V dropped 6 bases and J dropped 5; count of bases not matched to a gene: 7. CDR3 size: 14 residues. This chain's CDR3 is CASSPGTGVDEQYF. CDR3 nucleotide sequence: TGTGCCAGCAGTCCCGGGACAGGGGTCGACGAGCAGTACTTC.

This clone occurred a few times. This rearrangement joins TRBV7-9 to TRBJ2-3; TRBD2 matches at 9 bases. CDR3 length: 18 amino acids. The ends lost 6 bases at V and 8 bases at J; junction bases unmatched: 21. CDR1 SEHNR and CDR2 FQNEAQ come from the germline V gene (reference sequence). The CDR3 here is CASSSGEGLAPIYGTQYF. The CDR3 nucleotides read TGTGCCAGCAGTTCGGGGGAAGGACTAGCGCCCATTTACGGTACGCAGTATTTT.

The genes are TRBV7-6 and TRBJ2-7, with 10 positions matching TRBD1. Trimming took 3 bases from V and 6 from J; bases not matched to a gene: 5. The CDR3 is 14 residues long. CDR1 and CDR2 (germline): SGHVS, FNYEAQ. The CDR3 is CASSLGTGAREQYF. DNA for the CDR3: TGTGCCAGCAGCTTGGGGACAGGGGCTCGCGAGCAGTACTTC.

V and J are TRBV14 and TRBJ1-1; 10 nucleotides match TRBD1. The CDR3 has 17 amino acids. Per germline, CDR1 SGHDN and CDR2 FVKESK. The V segment lost 4 bases and the J segment 1 base; nucleotides outside the gene matches: 9. The CDR3 is CASSPRQGARSNTEAFF. The DNA of the CDR3 is TGTGCCAGCAGCCCCCGACAGGGGGCTAGGTCGAACACTGAAGCTTTCTTT.

The table lists this clone with a few counts. The rearrangement links TRBV18 to TRBJ2-7, with 9 positions matching TRBD1. This CDR3 has 15 amino acids. Germline V gives CDR1 KGHSH, CDR2 LQKENI. J lost 9 bases, V lost 3 bases, and 12 bases had no gene match. In nucleotides, the CDR3 is TGTGCCAGCTCACCTATTCCAGGACAGGGGACCTTGCAGTACTTC. It yields the protein CASSPIPGQGTLQYF.

J is TRBJ2-3 and V is TRBV5-1; D is possibly TRBD2 (5 bases). Deletions cut 2 bases from V and 0 bases from J, with 7 bases between. CDR3 length equals 14 residues. Germline CDR1 SGHRS, CDR2 YFSETQ. CDR3 protein: CASSLGGSTDTQYF. In nucleotides, the CDR3 is TGCGCCAGCAGCTTAGGAGGTAGCACAGATACGCAGTATTTT.

The rearrangement joins TRBV7-2 to TRBJ2-7; 13 bases match TRBD2. V shed 5 bases and J 3 bases; nucleotides not matched to a gene: 13. The length of the CDR3 is 18 residues. Germline V CDR1 and CDR2: SGHTA, FQGNSA. The CDR3 sequence is CASSPNYRTSGRVYEQYF. The CDR3 nucleotides are TGTGCCAGCAGCCCAAACTATCGGACTAGCGGGAGAGTCTACGAGCAGTACTTC.

The CDR3 region is CASSPLEVHYEQYF. The CDR3 coding sequence is TGTGCCAGCAGCCCCCTAGAAGTCCACTACGAGCAGTACTTC. The chain joins TRBV7-8 to TRBJ2-7; D is uncertain. This CDR3 has 14 amino acids. Germline CDR1 is SGHVS and CDR2 is FQNEAQ. The V gene lost 5 bases and the J gene lost 3 bases, with 14 bases spanning the gap.

V is TRBV7-6 and J is TRBJ2-5; 8 bases match TRBD1. J lost 4 bases, V lost 5 bases, and 9 bases had no gene match. Per the germline V gene, CDR1 is SGHVS and CDR2 is FNYEAQ. The CDR3 is 15 residues long. CDR3 loop: CASSASWTGTETQYF. The CDR3 region has the DNA TGTGCCAGCAGCGCCTCCTGGACAGGGACAGAGACCCAGTACTTC.

This clone was seen a handful of times. This chain joins TRBV7-3 and TRBJ2-6; 11 nucleotides line up with TRBD2. V shed 4 bases, J shed 0 bases, and the junction held 5 bases outside the gene matches. The CDR3 length is 18 residues. CDR1 and CDR2 from the germline V gene are SGHTA and FQGTGA. The CDR3 loop reads CASSSKLAGASGANVLTF. As DNA, the CDR3 is TGTGCCAGCAGCTCCAAACTAGCGGGGGCCTCTGGGGCCAACGTCCTGACTTTC.

The V and J genes are TRBV28 and TRBJ2-1, with no clear D. Trimming left V 1 base short and J 16 bases short, with 17 bases between. Germline CDR1 is MDHEN and CDR2 is SYDVKM. The CDR3 sequence is 13 residues long. CDR3 protein: CASSLSQSPFAFF. CDR3 bases: TGTGCCAGCAGTTTATCGCAGTCTCCCTTCGCATTCTTC.

The rearrangement uses TRBV27 and TRBJ2-1, with TRBD2 as a possible D gene (5 bases). Germline assignment: CDR1 MNHEY and CDR2 SMNVEV (reference sequence). The CDR3 is 13 residues long. Deletions cut 10 bases from V and 4 bases from J, with 14 bases between. The CDR3 bases are TGTGCCACTATTGGCGGGTTTTACAATGAGCAGTTCTTC. Translating it yields CATIGGFYNEQFF.

This clone was picked up a small number of times. The CDR3 coding sequence is TGCGCCAGCAGGGGACCGGGACAGGGGCCCTATGGCTACACCTTC. Its protein is CASRGPGQGPYGYTF. The J gene is TRBJ1-2, the V gene TRBV5-1; 10 bases are shared with TRBD1. The germline V gene has CDR1 SGHRS and CDR2 YFSETQ. With 5 bases clipped from V and 4 bases from J, the junction kept 8 bases outside the gene matches. The CDR3 spans 15 residues.

The rearrangement links TRBV6-5 to TRBJ2-7; tentatively, D is TRBD1 (5 bases). Germline assignment: CDR1 MNHEY and CDR2 SVGAGI. The CDR3 loop spans 14 amino acids. The ends were cut back, 6 bases at V and 4 bases at J, with 16 bases in the middle. The CDR3 protein is CASSQGAGLYEQYF. For the CDR3, the DNA is TGTGCCAGCAGCCAAGGGGCAGGGCTTTACGAGCAGTACTTC.